Presented here are 9 T cell receptor beta chains from one specimen sequenced in a study of blood T cell repertoires in COVID-19. Assay: immunoSEQ multiplex PCR; the TCRdb copy retains only in-frame clones and omits some. The sample consists of about 91,000 clones, around nine tenths of them appearing once. Sequenced material: peripheral blood. The receptor set was obtained from a woman aged 70 to 79 with acute or convalescent COVID-19.

V is TRBV5-8 and J is TRBJ1-5, with TRBD1 matching over 8 bases. Germline CDR1 and CDR2: SGHTS and YDEGEE. CDR3 size: 17 residues. Trimming at V came to 0 bases and at J to 2 bases, leaving 7 bases not matched to a gene. The CDR3 loop is CASSLVGGTGRNQPQHF. The CDR3 DNA reads as TGTGCCAGCAGCTTGGTGGGTGGGACAGGCCGCAATCAGCCCCAGCATTTT.

This chain connects TRBV7-3 to TRBJ1-6; no firm D call. From germline, CDR1 is SGHTA and CDR2 FQGTGA. This CDR3 region has 13 residues. V lost 5 bases, J lost 9 bases, and 11 bases lay in between. CDR3 bases: TGTGCCAGCAGCGCGACCAGCGGTTCACCCCTCCACTTT. It translates to CASSATSGSPLHF.

The V and J genes are TRBV19 and TRBJ2-5; D is unresolved. Trimming pared 1 base from V and 3 bases from J, leaving 6 bases between. The germline CDR1 and CDR2 sequences are LNHDA and SQIVND (reference sequence). The CDR3 is 13 residues long. CDR3 nucleotides: TGTGCCAGTAGTATAGCCGCGGAAGAGACCCAGTACTTC. Its protein product is CASSIAAEETQYF.

The V call is TRBV2, the J call TRBJ1-1; 7 bases match TRBD1. Germline lookup yields CDR1 SNHLY and CDR2 FYNNEI. The CDR3 totals 15 residues. V trimming: 5 bases; J trimming: 1 base; junction bases outside the gene matches: 7. The CDR3 protein is CASSLQGTRNTEAFF. The CDR3 coding sequence is TGTGCCAGCAGTCTACAGGGGACAAGGAACACTGAAGCTTTCTTT.

The rearrangement joins TRBV5-4 to TRBJ2-7, with 7 bases matching TRBD1. The CDR3 sequence is 12 residues long. CDR1 is SGHNT, CDR2 YYREEE, per germline (reference sequence). Trimming removed 5 bases from V and 5 bases from J; junction bases left unmatched: 4. In DNA form, the CDR3 reads TGTGCCAGCAGTTACAGGGGCAACGAGCAGTACTTC. Translating gives CASSYRGNEQYF.

V is TRBV6-6 and J is TRBJ1-2, with 9 bases that match TRBD1. The CDR3 is 15 amino acids. Trimming took 2 bases from V and 4 from J; bases not matched to a gene: 5. Per germline, CDR1 MNHNY and CDR2 SVGAGI (reference sequence). This CDR3 reads CASSYRTGDLYGYTF. The CDR3 DNA sequence: TGTGCCAGCAGTTACAGGACAGGGGACCTCTATGGCTACACCTTC.

V is TRBV7-2 and J is TRBJ2-2, with TRBD1 as a possible D gene (5 bases). V lost 5 bases to trimming and J lost 5 bases, with 9 bases between them. The V gene's germline CDR1 is SGHTA and CDR2 FQGNSA. The CDR3 totals 13 residues. The CDR3 DNA reads TGTGCCAGCAGCCTTCGACAGACCGGGGAGCTGTTTTTT. Its translation is CASSLRQTGELFF.

This rearrangement joins TRBV20-1 to TRBJ1-1; D may be TRBD1 (5 bases). This CDR3 is 15 amino acids long. Germline V gene lookup returns CDR1 DFQATT and CDR2 SNEGSKA (reference sequence). The germline V and J ends were trimmed by 3 bases and 1 base, with 15 bases remaining between them. CDR3 protein: CSASPPGRGNTEAFF. DNA for the CDR3: TGCAGTGCTAGTCCCCCCGGGAGGGGGAACACTGAAGCTTTCTTT.

The rearrangement links TRBV28 to TRBJ1-1, with D tentatively TRBD1 (5 bases). Germline CDR1 and CDR2: MDHEN and SYDVKM. The CDR3 is 11 residues long. Trimming pared 3 bases from V and 10 bases from J, leaving 9 bases between. The CDR3 bases are TGTGCCAGCAGTTTTACAGGTGTAGCTTTCTTT. As protein: CASSFTGVAFF.